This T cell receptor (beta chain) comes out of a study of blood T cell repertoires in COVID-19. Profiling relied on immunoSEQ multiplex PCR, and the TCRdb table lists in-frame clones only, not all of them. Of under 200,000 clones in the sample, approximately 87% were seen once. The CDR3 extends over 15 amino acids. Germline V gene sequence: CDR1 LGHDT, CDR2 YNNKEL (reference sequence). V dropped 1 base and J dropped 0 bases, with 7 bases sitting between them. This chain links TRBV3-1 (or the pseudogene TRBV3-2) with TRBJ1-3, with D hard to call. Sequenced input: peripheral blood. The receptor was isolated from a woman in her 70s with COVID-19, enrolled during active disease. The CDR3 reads CASSQASTSGNTIYF. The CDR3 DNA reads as TGTGCCAGCAGCCAAGCGAGCACCTCTGGAAACACCATATATTTT.